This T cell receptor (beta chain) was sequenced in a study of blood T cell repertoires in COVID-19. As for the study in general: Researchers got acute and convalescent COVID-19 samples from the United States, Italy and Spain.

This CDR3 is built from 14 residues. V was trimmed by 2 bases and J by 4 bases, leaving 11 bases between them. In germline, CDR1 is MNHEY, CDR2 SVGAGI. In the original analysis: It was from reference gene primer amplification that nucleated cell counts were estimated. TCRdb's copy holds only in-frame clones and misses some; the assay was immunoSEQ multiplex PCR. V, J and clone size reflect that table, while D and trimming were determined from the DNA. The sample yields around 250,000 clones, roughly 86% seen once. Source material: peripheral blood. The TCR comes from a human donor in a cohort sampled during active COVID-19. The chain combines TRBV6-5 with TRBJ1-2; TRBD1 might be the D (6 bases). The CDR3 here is CASSYRTAIYGYTF. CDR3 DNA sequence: TGTGCCAGCAGTTACCGGACAGCGATCTATGGCTACACCTTC.